These 2 T cell receptor beta chains share one sample of origin, sequenced in a study of blood T cell repertoires in COVID-19. Clones were read by immunoSEQ multiplex PCR, and TCRdb kept only the in-frame ones, dropping some. This table has nearly 80,000 clones, 65% to 85% appearing once. The sample taken for sequencing was peripheral blood. The receptors stem from a man in his 60s with active or convalescent COVID-19.

This clone has more than one count but fewer than ten. CDR3 loop: CASSKGVNNSPLHF. CDR3 coding DNA: TGTGCCAGCTCAAAGGGGGTCAATAATTCACCCCTCCACTTT. The V call is TRBV18, the J call TRBJ1-6, with D maybe TRBD1 (6 bases). The CDR3 consists of 14 residues. Germline V gene lookup returns CDR1 KGHSH and CDR2 LQKENI. Trimming removed 5 bases at V and 5 bases at J, with 10 bases between.

J is TRBJ1-6 and V is TRBV11-2; TRBD1 might be the D (5 bases). Looked up from germline, CDR1 is SGHAT and CDR2 is FQNNGV. The CDR3 totals 14 residues. The germline V and J ends were trimmed by 5 bases and 9 bases, with 14 bases remaining between them. CDR3 sequence (DNA): TGTGCCAGCAGCACCGGAGGGGAAAGTTCACCCCTCCACTTT. This codes for CASSTGGESSPLHF.